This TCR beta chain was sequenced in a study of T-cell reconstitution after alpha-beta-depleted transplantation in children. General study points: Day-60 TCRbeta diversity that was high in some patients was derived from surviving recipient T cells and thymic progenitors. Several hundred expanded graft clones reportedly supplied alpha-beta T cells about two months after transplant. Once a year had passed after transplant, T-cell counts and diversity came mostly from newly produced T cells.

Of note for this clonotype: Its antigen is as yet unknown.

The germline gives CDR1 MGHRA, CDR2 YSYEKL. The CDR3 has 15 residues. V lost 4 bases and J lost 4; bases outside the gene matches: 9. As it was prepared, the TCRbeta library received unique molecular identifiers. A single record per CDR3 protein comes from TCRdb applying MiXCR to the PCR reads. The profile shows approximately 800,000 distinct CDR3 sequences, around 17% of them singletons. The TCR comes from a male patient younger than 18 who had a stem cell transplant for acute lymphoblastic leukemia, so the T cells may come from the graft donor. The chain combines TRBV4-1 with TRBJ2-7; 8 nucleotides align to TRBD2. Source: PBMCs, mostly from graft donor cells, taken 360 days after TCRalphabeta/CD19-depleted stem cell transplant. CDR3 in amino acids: CASSPRSGRGYEQYF. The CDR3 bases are TGCGCCAGCAGCCCGAGGAGCGGGAGAGGATACGAGCAGTACTTC.